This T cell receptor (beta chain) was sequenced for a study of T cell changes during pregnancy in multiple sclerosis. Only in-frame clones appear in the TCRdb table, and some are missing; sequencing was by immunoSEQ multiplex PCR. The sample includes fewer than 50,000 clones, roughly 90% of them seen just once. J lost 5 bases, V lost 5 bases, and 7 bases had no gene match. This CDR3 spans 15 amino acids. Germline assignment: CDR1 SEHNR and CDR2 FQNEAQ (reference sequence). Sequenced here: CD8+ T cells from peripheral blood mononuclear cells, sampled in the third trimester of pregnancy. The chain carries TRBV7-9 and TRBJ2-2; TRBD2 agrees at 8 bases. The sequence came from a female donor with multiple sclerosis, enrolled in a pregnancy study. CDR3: CASSHPGGRTGELFF. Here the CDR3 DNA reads TGTGCCAGCAGCCACCCCGGCGGGAGGACCGGGGAGCTGTTTTTT.